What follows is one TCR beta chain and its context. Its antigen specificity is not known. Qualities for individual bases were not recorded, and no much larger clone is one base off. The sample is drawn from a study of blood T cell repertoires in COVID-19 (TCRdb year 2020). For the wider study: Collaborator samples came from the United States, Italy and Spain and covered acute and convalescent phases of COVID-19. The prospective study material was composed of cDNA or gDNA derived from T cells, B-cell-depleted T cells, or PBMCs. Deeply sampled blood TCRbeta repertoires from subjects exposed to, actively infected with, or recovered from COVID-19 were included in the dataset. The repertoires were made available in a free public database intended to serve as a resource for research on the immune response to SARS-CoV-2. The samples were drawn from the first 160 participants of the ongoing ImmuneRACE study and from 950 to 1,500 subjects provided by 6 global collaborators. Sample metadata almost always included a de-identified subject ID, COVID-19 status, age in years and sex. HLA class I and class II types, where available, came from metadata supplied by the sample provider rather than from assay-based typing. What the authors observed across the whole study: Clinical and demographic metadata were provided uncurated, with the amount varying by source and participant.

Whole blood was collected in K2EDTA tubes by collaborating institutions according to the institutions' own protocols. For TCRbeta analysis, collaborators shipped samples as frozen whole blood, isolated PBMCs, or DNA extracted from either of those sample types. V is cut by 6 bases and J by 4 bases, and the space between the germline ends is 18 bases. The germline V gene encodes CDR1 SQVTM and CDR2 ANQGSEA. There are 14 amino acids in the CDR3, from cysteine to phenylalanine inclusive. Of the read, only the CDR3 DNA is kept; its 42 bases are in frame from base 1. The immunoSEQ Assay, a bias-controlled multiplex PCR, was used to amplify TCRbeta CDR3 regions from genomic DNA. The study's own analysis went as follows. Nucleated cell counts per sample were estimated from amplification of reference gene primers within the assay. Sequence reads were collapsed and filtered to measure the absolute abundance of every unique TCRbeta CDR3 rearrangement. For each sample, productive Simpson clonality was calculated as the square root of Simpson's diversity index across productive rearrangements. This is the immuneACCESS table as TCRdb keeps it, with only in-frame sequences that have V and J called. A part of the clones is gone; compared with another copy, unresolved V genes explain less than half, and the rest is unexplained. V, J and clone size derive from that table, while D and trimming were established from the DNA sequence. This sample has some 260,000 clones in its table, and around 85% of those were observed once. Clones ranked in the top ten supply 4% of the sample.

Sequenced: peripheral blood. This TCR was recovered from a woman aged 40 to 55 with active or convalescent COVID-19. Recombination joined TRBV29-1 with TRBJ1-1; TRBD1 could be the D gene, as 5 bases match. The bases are TGCAGCGTGGAACCCTGGACATCTAGCACTGAAGCTTTCTTT. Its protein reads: CSVEPWTSSTEAFF.